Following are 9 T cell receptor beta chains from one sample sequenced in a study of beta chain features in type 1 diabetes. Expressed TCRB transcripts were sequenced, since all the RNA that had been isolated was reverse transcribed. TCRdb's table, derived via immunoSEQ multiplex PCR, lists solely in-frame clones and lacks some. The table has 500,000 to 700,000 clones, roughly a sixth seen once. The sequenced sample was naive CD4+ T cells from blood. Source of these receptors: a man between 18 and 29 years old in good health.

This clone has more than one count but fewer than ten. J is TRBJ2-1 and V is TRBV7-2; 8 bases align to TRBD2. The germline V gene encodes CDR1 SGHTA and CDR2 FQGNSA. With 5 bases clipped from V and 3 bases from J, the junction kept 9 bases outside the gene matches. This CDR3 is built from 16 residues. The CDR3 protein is CASSTTSGGLYNEQFF. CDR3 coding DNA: TGTGCCAGCAGCACTACCAGCGGGGGACTCTACAATGAGCAGTTCTTC.

CDR3 residues: CASSLVPGTEAFF. CDR3 coding DNA: TGCGCCAGCAGCTTGGTCCCAGGGACTGAAGCTTTCTTT. The rearrangement uses TRBV5-1 and TRBJ1-1; D possibly corresponds to TRBD1 (5 bases). Germline V gene lookup returns CDR1 SGHRS and CDR2 YFSETQ. With 0 bases removed from V and 5 bases from J, the gap between germline ends came to 8 bases. The CDR3 spans 13 residues. Full variable domain (rest looked up from reference TRBV5-1 and TRBJ1-1): KAGVTQTPRYLIKTRGQQVTLSCSPISGHRSVSWYQQTPGQGLQFLFEYFSETQRNKGNFPGRFSGRQFSNSRSEMNVSTLELGDSALYLCASSLVPGTEAFFGQGTRLTVV.

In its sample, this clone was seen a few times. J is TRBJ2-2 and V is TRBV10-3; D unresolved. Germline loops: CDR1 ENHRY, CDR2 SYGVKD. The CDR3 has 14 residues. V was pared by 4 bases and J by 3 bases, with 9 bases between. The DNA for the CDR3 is TGTGCCATCAGTGCTCGGGTGGACACCGGGGAGCTGTTTTTT. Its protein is CAISARVDTGELFF.

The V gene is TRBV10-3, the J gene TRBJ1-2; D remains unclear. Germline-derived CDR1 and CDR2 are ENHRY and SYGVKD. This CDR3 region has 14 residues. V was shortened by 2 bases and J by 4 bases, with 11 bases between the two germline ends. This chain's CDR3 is CAISEMGGTYGYTF. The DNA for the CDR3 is TGTGCCATCAGTGAGATGGGTGGTACCTATGGCTACACCTTC.

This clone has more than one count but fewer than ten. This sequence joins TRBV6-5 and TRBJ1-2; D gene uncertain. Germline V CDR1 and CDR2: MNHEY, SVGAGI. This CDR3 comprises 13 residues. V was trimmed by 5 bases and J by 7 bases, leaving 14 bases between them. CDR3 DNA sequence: TGTGCCAGCAGTAAACCTCAGTTGAGTGGCTACACCTTC. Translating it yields CASSKPQLSGYTF.

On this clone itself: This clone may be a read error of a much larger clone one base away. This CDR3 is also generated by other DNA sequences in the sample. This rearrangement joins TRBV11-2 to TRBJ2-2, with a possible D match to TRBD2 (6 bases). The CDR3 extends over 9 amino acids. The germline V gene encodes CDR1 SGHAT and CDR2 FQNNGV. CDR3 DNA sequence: TGTGCCCTCACGGGGGAACTGTTTTTT. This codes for CALTGELFF.

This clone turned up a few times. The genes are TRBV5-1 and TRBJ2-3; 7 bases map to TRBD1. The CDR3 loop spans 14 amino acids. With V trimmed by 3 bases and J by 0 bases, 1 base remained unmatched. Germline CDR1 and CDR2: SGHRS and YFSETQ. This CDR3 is CASSSGQSTDTQYF. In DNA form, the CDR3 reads TGCGCCAGCAGCTCGGGACAGAGCACAGATACGCAGTATTTT.

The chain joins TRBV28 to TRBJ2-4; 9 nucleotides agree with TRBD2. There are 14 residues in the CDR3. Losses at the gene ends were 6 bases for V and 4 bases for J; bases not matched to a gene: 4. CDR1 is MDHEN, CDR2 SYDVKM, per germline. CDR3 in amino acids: CASRSGLAKNIQYF. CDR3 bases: TGTGCCAGCAGATCGGGACTAGCTAAAAACATTCAGTACTTC.

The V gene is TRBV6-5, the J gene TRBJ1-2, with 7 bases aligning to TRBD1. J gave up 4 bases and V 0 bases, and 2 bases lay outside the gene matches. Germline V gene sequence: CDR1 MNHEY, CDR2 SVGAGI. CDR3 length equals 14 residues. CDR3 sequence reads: CASSYSTGAYGYTF. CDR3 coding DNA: TGTGCCAGCAGTTACTCTACAGGGGCCTATGGCTACACCTTC.